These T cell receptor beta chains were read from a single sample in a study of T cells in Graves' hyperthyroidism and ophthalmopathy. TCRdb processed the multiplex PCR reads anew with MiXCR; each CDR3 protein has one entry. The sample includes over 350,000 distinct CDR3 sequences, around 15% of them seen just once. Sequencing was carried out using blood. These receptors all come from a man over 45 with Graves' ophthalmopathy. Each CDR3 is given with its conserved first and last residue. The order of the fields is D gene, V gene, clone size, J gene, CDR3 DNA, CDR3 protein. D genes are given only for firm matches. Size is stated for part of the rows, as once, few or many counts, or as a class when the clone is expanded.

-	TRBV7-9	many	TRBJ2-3	TGTGCCAGCAGCTTCCCCCTGAGGTTTGGTACGCAGTATTTT	CASSFPLRFGTQYF
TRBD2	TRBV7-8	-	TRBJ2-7	TGTGCCAGCAGCTTGGCCCCGGGACTAGCGGGATTGGCCTACGAGCAGTACTTC	CASSLAPGLAGLAYEQYF
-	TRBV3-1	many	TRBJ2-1	TGTGCCAGCAGCCAGGACCTCTACAATGAGCAGTTCTTC	CASSQDLYNEQFF
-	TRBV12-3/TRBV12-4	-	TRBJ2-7	TGTGCCAGCAGTGCCGGGGGCGAGCAGTGCTTC	CASSAGGEQCF
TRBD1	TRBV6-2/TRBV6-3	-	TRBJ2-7	TGTGCCAGCAGTTACTCGATTAGGACAGGGGGCAATGAGCAGTACTTC	CASSYSIRTGGNEQYF
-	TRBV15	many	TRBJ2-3	TGTGCCACCAGCAGAGATGTGGGGCAGCGCACAGATACGCAGTATTTT	CATSRDVGQRTDTQYF
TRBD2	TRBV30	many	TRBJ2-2	TGTGCCTGGAACGCCCTAGCGGGACACACCGGGGAGCTGTTTTTT	CAWNALAGHTGELFF
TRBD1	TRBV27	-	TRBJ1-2	TGTGCCAGCAGCCCCAGACAGGGGCCTAACTATGGCTACACCTTC	CASSPRQGPNYGYTF
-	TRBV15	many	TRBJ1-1	TGTGCCACCAGCGCCGGGTGGTCGAACACTGAAGCTTTCTTT	CATSAGWSNTEAFF
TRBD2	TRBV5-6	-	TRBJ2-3	TGTGCCAGCAGCGCACTAGCGGGAGGGGGTACGCAGTATTTT	CASSALAGGGTQYF
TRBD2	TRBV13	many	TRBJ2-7	TGTGCCAGCAGCTTCCGGACAACTAGCGGGAAGTTTTACGAGCAGTACTTC	CASSFRTTSGKFYEQYF
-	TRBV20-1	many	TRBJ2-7	TGCAGTGCCGACACGAGGTCCTACGAGCAGTACTTC	CSADTRSYEQYF
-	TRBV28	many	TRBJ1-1	TGTGCCAGCAGTTTAGGAGGTCAGGGCTTAGTTAACACTGAAGCTTTCTTT	CASSLGGQGLVNTEAFF
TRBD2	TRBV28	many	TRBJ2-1	TGTGCCAGCAGCCGAACTAGCGGGAGTTTTTCTGAGCAGTTCTTC	CASSRTSGSFSEQFF
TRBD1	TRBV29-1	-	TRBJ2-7	TGCAGCGTTGAAGTCTCTGGGACAGCCTACGAGCAGTACTTC	CSVEVSGTAYEQYF
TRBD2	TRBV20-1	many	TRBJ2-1	TGCAGTGCTCCTACTCCGGAGCGGGAGGGTCGGAATGAGCAGTTCTTC	CSAPTPEREGRNEQFF
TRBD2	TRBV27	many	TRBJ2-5	TGTGCCAGCAGTTTAGTAGATACTAGCGGGAGGCCAAAGACCCAGTACTTC	CASSLVDTSGRPKTQYF
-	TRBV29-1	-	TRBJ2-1	TGCAGCGTTGAGAGAGGGGTTGGCAATGAGCAGTTCTTC	CSVERGVGNEQFF
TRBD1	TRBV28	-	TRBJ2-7	TGTGCCAGCAGACCTGACAGGGGACACGAGCAGTACTTC	CASRPDRGHEQYF
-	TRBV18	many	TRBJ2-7	TGTGCCAGCTCCACCCCTGATCGACGACACGAGCAGTACTTC	CASSTPDRRHEQYF
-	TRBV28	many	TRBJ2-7	TGTGCCAGCACTCGAGGGGCGGTGTACGAGCAGTACTTC	CASTRGAVYEQYF
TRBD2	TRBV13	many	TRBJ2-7	TGTGCCAGCAGCCGGACTAGCGGAGACTACGAGCAGTACTTC	CASSRTSGDYEQYF
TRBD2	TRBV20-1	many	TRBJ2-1	TGCAGTGCTAGAGAACTAGCGGAGAACAATGAGCAGTTCTTC	CSARELAENNEQFF
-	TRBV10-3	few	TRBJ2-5	TGTGCCATCAGTGAGTCTGGGGGGGCTGGGGAGACCCAGTACTTC	CAISESGGAGETQYF
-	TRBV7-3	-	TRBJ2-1	TGTGCCAGCAGCTTAAACCCAACGGGAGTTAATGAGCAGTTCTTC	CASSLNPTGVNEQFF
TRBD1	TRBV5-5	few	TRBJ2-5	TGTGCCAGCAGCTTAGGCAGGGGGTCTGGAGAGACCCAGTACTTC	CASSLGRGSGETQYF
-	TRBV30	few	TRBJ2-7	TGTGCCTGGAGTGTATCAGGGTACCCCAGCGAGCAGTACTTC	CAWSVSGYPSEQYF